This T cell receptor beta chain was sequenced during a study of T cell repertoires in cytomegalovirus infection. Study-level information: Newly reported HLA-C-restricted and thoroughly characterized HLA-B-restricted CMV epitopes were employed. Carrying CMV and the relevant HLA type showed in public TCR beta signatures.

As regards this clonotype: The target antigen is unknown.

Germline assignment: CDR1 LNHDA and CDR2 SQIVND (reference sequence). V was trimmed by 3 bases and J by 3 bases, leaving 14 bases between them. The CDR3 totals 15 residues. TCRdb re-called the reads with MiXCR, one entry per CDR3 protein. The sample shows some 500,000 distinct CDR3 sequences, 30% to 35% of them seen only once. This TCR was sampled from a human donor in good health (CMV status not recorded). Some clones in this sample may be carry-over from other donors' samples. This specimen consisted of cultured PBMCs, obtained from culture after CMV antigen stimulation. V is TRBV19 and J is TRBJ1-1, with D maybe TRBD1 (5 bases). This CDR3 is CASSIGPGRDTEAFF. The CDR3 coding sequence is TGTGCCAGTAGTATCGGACCAGGGAGGGACACTGAAGCTTTCTTT. The complete variable domain, with remaining parts taken from reference TRBV19 and TRBJ1-1, reads DGGITQSPKYLFRKEGQNVTLSCEQNLNHDAMYWYRQDPGQGLRLIYYSQIVNDFQKGDIAEGYSVSREKKESFPLTVTSAQKNPTAFYLCASSIGPGRDTEAFFGQGTRLTVV.